Below are 12 T cell receptor beta chains sequenced from a single sample in a study of T cell repertoires in cytomegalovirus infection. Via MiXCR, TCRdb re-called the reads, giving one row per CDR3 protein. The sample has approximately 500,000 distinct CDR3 sequences, approximately 11% seen once. Input material: PBMCs. The receptor set was obtained from a human donor in good health (CMV status not recorded). Some clones in this sample may be carry-over from other donors' samples.

V and J are TRBV14 and TRBJ2-1; TRBD1 matches 7 bases. With 5 bases clipped from V and 1 base from J, the junction kept 8 bases outside the gene matches. The CDR3 is made up of 16 amino acids. Germline V gene sequence: CDR1 SGHDN, CDR2 FVKESK. CDR3 in amino acids: CASSYRTGTSYNEQFF. Written as DNA, the CDR3 is TGTGCCAGCAGCTATCGGACAGGTACTTCCTACAATGAGCAGTTCTTC.

The table lists this clonotype with a few counts. The rearrangement links TRBV19 to TRBJ2-1, with 11 bases lining up with TRBD2. Germline V gene sequence: CDR1 LNHDA, CDR2 SQIVND (reference sequence). Trimming cost V 4 bases and J 9 bases; bases outside gene matches: 5. This CDR3 contains 14 residues. The CDR3 DNA reads as TGTGCCAGTAGTACCGGGACTAGCGGAAGTGAGCAGTTCTTC. Translated: CASSTGTSGSEQFF.

This clonotype occurred many times. V gene TRBV14 combines with J gene TRBJ2-7, with D uncertain. Germline V CDR1 and CDR2: SGHDN, FVKESK. V was shortened by 1 base and J by 7 bases, with 17 bases between the two germline ends. The length of the CDR3 is 15 residues. CDR3 coding DNA: TGTGCCAGCAGCCAAGGCAGGCGGAGCCCCCGTGAGCAGTACTTC. This gives the protein CASSQGRRSPREQYF.

The chain is built from TRBV27 and TRBJ2-1; the D gene is possibly TRBD1 (5 bases). V dropped 2 bases and J dropped 1 base, with 12 bases sitting between them. The CDR3 covers 16 residues. The V gene's germline CDR1 is MNHEY and CDR2 SMNVEV (reference sequence). CDR3 nucleotide sequence: TGTGCCAGCAGTTTAATCTTAGGGGTTTCCTACAATGAGCAGTTCTTC. Protein sequence: CASSLILGVSYNEQFF.

This clonotype was seen repeatedly, ten times or more. This rearrangement joins TRBV6-6 to TRBJ2-6; no definite D call. The CDR3 extends over 15 amino acids. From germline, CDR1 is MNHNY and CDR2 SVGAGI (reference sequence). V was shortened by 4 bases and J by 0 bases, with 7 bases between the two germline ends. CDR3: CASSFGSSGANVLTF. DNA of the CDR3: TGTGCCAGCAGTTTTGGAAGCTCTGGGGCCAACGTCCTGACTTTC.

This clonotype was seen a few times. The V gene is TRBV27, the J gene TRBJ1-2, with D unclear. V was clipped by 0 bases and J by 8 bases, with 13 bases between them. CDR3 length: 14 residues. The germline CDR1 and CDR2 sequences are MNHEY and SMNVEV (reference sequence). CDR3 sequence reads: CASSLSIRVGGYTF. The CDR3 nucleotides read TGTGCCAGCAGTTTATCGATAAGGGTAGGCGGCTACACCTTC.

This clonotype was observed at least ten times. CDR3 coding DNA: TGTGCCAGCAGCCCACCGGAAGGAGGGACCCAGTACTTC. It specifies CASSPPEGGTQYF. The chain recombines TRBV7-2 with TRBJ2-5; TRBD2 might be the D (5 bases). Germline assignment: CDR1 SGHTA and CDR2 FQGNSA. The germline V and J ends were trimmed by 5 bases and 7 bases, with 14 bases remaining between them. The CDR3 is 13 residues long. Full variable domain (rest looked up from reference TRBV7-2 and TRBJ2-5): GAGVSQSPSNKVTEKGKDVELRCDPISGHTALYWYRQSLGQGLEFLIYFQGNSAPDKSGLPSDRFSAERTGGSVSTLTIQRTQQEDSAVYLCASSPPEGGTQYFGPGTRLLVL.

This sequence joins TRBV4-2 and TRBJ1-2; 7 bases agree with TRBD1. V shed 4 bases and J 5 bases; nucleotides not matched to a gene: 7. Germline lookup yields CDR1 LGHNA and CDR2 YNFKEQ. The CDR3 length is 14 residues. CDR3 coding DNA: TGTGCCAGCAGCCGGCCTGAGACAGGGTATGGCTACACCTTC. Its translation is CASSRPETGYGYTF.

The V gene is TRBV3-1, the J gene TRBJ2-2; weak D call: TRBD1 (6 bases). Trimming cost V 4 bases and J 0 bases, with 15 bases left between them. Per the germline V gene, CDR1 is LGHDT and CDR2 is YNNKEL (reference sequence). The CDR3 spans 17 residues. CDR3 coding DNA: TGTGCCAGCAGCCGACCGGGGCGGACAGCGAACACCGGGGAGCTGTTTTTT. Encoded protein: CASSRPGRTANTGELFF.

V is TRBV29-1 and J is TRBJ2-3, with TRBD1 matching 10 bases. The CDR3 has 15 amino acids. J was trimmed by 3 bases and V by 6 bases; bases with no gene match: 9. The germline V gene encodes CDR1 SQVTM and CDR2 ANQGSEA. The CDR3 is CSVGSRDRGTDTQYF. The CDR3 DNA follows: TGCAGCGTGGGAAGCCGGGACAGGGGAACAGATACGCAGTATTTT.

This clonotype was counted at least ten times. The chain is built from TRBV13 and TRBJ2-7, with D unresolved. V dropped 4 bases and J dropped 5 bases, with 9 bases sitting between them. CDR1 and CDR2 from the germline V gene are PRHDT and FYEKMQ (reference sequence). This CDR3 is built from 12 residues. The CDR3 DNA sequence: TGTGCCAGCAGCTCCCTCAGCGACGAGCAGTACTTC. As protein: CASSSLSDEQYF.

The rearrangement joins TRBV29-1 to TRBJ1-2; perhaps TRBD1 as D (5 bases). The V gene lost 3 bases and the J gene lost 1 base, with 12 bases spanning the gap. CDR1 is SQVTM, CDR2 ANQGSEA, per germline. The CDR3 extends over 14 amino acids. The CDR3 DNA reads as TGCAGCGTTGACCTCCGGGACGGTAACTATGGCTACACCTTC. Protein product: CSVDLRDGNYGYTF. Full variable domain (outside the CDR3, taken from reference TRBV29-1 and TRBJ1-2): SAVISQKPSRDICQRGTSLTIQCQVDSQVTMMFWYRQQPGQSLTLIATANQGSEATYESGFVIDKFPISRPNLTFSTLTVSNMSPEDSSIYLCSVDLRDGNYGYTFGSGTRLTVV.